The clone carrying this T cell receptor (beta chain) was seen once. The table came from immunoSEQ multiplex PCR; TCRdb's copy has only in-frame clones and leaves some out. This table holds hundreds of thousands of clones, around 88% found once. The sample belongs to a study of Ad26.COV2.S vaccination and SARS-CoV-2 variants. Trimming removed 0 bases from V and 3 bases from J, with 8 bases in between. CDR3 length: 14 residues. Germline loops: CDR1 LGHNA, CDR2 YSLEER. Treatment indicated: roughly 19 received Ad26.COV2.S at low or high dose, single or two shots; about five received placebo; per-sample allocation not given. Collection of the samples took place on day 63 after the first injection of vaccine or placebo. Expressing Wuhan-strain SARS-CoV-2 spike, an Ad26 vector served as the vaccine.

This receptor was identified in a person aged 18 to 59 who received the Ad26.COV2.S COVID-19 vaccine or a placebo. The material was peripheral blood, obtained in a trial of Ad26.COV2.S vaccine versus placebo. The gene calls are TRBV4-3 and TRBJ1-1; D not certain. The DNA for the CDR3 is TGCGCCAGCAGCCAAGATTTACGGGACACTGAAGCTTTCTTT. Amino acid sequence: CASSQDLRDTEAFF.